This T cell receptor beta chain was sequenced for a study of beta chain features in type 1 diabetes. Study summary: The study examined roughly 100 million sorted cells across all samples.

This clone has only a few counts. The antigen is not known. From germline, CDR1 is SQVTM and CDR2 ANQGSEA. CDR3 length: 12 amino acids. Trimming took off 7 bases at V and 2 bases at J, with 12 bases between the two ends. Whole-study results and caveats: Shorter TCRB CDR3s, moderately but significantly so, were found in Type 1 diabetes patients in all four CD4+ subsets.

Isolated RNA was reverse transcribed in full, so expressed TCRB transcripts were sequenced. Method: immunoSEQ multiplex PCR; TCRdb's copy keeps in-frame clones and lacks some. The sample lists hundreds of thousands of clones, around an eighth seen once, with 0.03% to 0.045% in the top ten. What was sequenced was naive CD4+ T cells from blood. V is TRBV29-1 and J is TRBJ2-7; weak D call: TRBD1 (6 bases). This receptor was taken from a man between 18 and 29 years old with type 1 diabetes. DNA for the CDR3: TGCAGCGCCCGGGACAACACCTACGAGCAGTACTTC. It codes for CSARDNTYEQYF.